This T cell receptor beta chain was identified during a study of cytomegalovirus exposure and HLA in healthy donors. Study-wide results and limits: Accurate predictions that matched the HLA-A and HLA-B alleles of most subjects were reportedly made from TCR beta sequences. A later analysis showed TCR association rates differing by HLA locus, peaking at DRB1 and lowest at HLA-C.

The germline CDR1 and CDR2 sequences are SGDLS and YYNGEE. Trimming took 3 bases from V and 4 from J, leaving 8 bases between them. The CDR3 is made up of 13 amino acids. With regard to this clone: Its target is unknown.

Amplification used 60 Vbeta primers and 13 Jbeta primers. Clones were sequenced by immunoSEQ multiplex PCR, and TCRdb holds only the in-frame ones, with some missing. The sample holds fewer than 85,000 clones, roughly 82% seen once. The TCR was taken from a male donor in good health and CMV-seropositive. Sequencing used PBMCs. This chain links TRBV9 with TRBJ1-5; D is unresolved. CDR3 sequence reads: CASSGRANQPQHF. The CDR3, as DNA: TGTGCCAGCAGCGGGAGAGCGAATCAGCCCCAGCATTTT.